One and the same sample provided the 17 T cell receptor beta chains below, sequenced in a study of blood T cell repertoires in COVID-19. The data were produced by immunoSEQ multiplex PCR, yet TCRdb's version contains in-frame clones alone and is incomplete. The table has 100,000 to 150,000 clones, about 88% seen once; the top ten hold 1.2%. What was sequenced was peripheral blood. These receptors all come from a woman older than 75 with acute or convalescent COVID-19.

The chain links TRBV9 to TRBJ2-7, with a tentative D call TRBD1 (6 bases). CDR1 and CDR2 from the germline V gene are SGDLS and YYNGEE. The length of the CDR3 is 14 residues. The V and J ends lost 0 bases and 4 bases respectively, with 11 bases between them. As DNA, the CDR3 is TGTGCCAGCAGCGTAGCGGGACAAGGGTACGAGCAGTACTTC. Translation: CASSVAGQGYEQYF.

V and J are TRBV11-3 and TRBJ2-2; 8 bases fit TRBD2. This CDR3 is built from 15 residues. Germline loops: CDR1 SGHNT, CDR2 YENEEA. V shed 4 bases, J shed 5 bases, and the junction held 6 bases outside the gene matches. CDR3 loop: CASSSSGSRTGELFF. CDR3 sequence (DNA): TGTGCCAGCAGCTCAAGCGGGAGCCGGACCGGGGAGCTGTTTTTT.

The chain is built from TRBV7-2 and TRBJ2-3; 8 nucleotides agree with TRBD1. Germline V gene lookup returns CDR1 SGHTA and CDR2 FQGNSA. Germline trimming cut 3 bases from V and 2 bases from J; bases unmatched to any gene: 4. CDR3 length: 15 residues. This CDR3 reads CASSFRGPDTDTQYF. The CDR3 region has the DNA TGTGCCAGCAGCTTCAGGGGGCCCGACACAGATACGCAGTATTTT.

The chain has TRBV4-3 and TRBJ1-1; D gene uncertain. Trimming removed 0 bases from V and 5 bases from J, with 16 bases in between. There are 16 residues in the CDR3. Germline loops: CDR1 LGHNA, CDR2 YSLEER. CDR3: CASSQEASPGGTEAFF. The CDR3 DNA reads as TGCGCCAGCAGCCAAGAAGCCTCCCCAGGAGGGACTGAAGCTTTCTTT.

The chain links TRBV19 to TRBJ1-1, with unresolved D. In germline, CDR1 is LNHDA, CDR2 SQIVND (reference sequence). The CDR3 runs to 15 residues. The germline V and J ends were trimmed by 7 bases and 2 bases, with 17 bases remaining between them. The CDR3: CASKREGPHNTEAFF. CDR3 bases: TGTGCCAGTAAGAGGGAGGGTCCCCATAACACTGAAGCTTTCTTT.

V is TRBV7-9 and J is TRBJ1-1; D gene unclear. V was pared by 4 bases and J by 3 bases, with 15 bases between. This CDR3 comprises 15 residues. Germline V gene data show CDR1 as SEHNR and CDR2 as FQNEAQ (reference sequence). The CDR3 bases are TGTGCCAGCAGCTCACTCTCAGGCTGGGACACTGAAGCTTTCTTT. Translating gives CASSSLSGWDTEAFF.

The CDR3 coding sequence is TGTGCCAGTAGTATGGGGGAGCTAGCGGGGAAAGAGACCCAGTACTTC. Its translation: CASSMGELAGKETQYF. V is TRBV19 and J is TRBJ2-5; TRBD2 agrees at 9 bases. The germline V gene encodes CDR1 LNHDA and CDR2 SQIVND (reference sequence). The CDR3 length is 16 residues. V shed 3 bases, J shed 3 bases, and the junction held 8 bases outside the gene matches. Supplemented by reference TRBV19 and TRBJ2-5, the full variable domain reads DGGITQSPKYLFRKEGQNVTLSCEQNLNHDAMYWYRQDPGQGLRLIYYSQIVNDFQKGDIAEGYSVSREKKESFPLTVTSAQKNPTAFYLCASSMGELAGKETQYFGPGTRLLVL.

The V call is TRBV6-5, the J call TRBJ1-2; TRBD1 agrees at 8 bases. This CDR3 has 16 amino acids. V shed 0 bases and J 2 bases; nucleotides not matched to a gene: 5. Germline V lookup: CDR1 MNHEY, CDR2 SVGAGI. CDR3 coding DNA: TGTGCCAGCAGTTACTCCCCGAGACAGGGGAACTATGGCTACACCTTC. The encoded protein is CASSYSPRQGNYGYTF.

This clone occurred a few times. The chain employs TRBV6-5 and TRBJ1-5; weak D call: TRBD1 (6 bases). CDR1 and CDR2 (germline): MNHEY, SVGAGI. CDR3 length: 15 residues. Trimming took off 8 bases at V and 0 bases at J, with 14 bases between the two ends. For the CDR3, the DNA is TGTGCCAGCCGACAGGTAGCATATAGCAATCAGCCCCAGCATTTT. Encoded protein: CASRQVAYSNQPQHF.

This sequence joins TRBV2 and TRBJ1-5; TRBD1 might be the D (6 bases). The CDR3 sequence is 13 residues long. Trimming pared 7 bases from V and 6 bases from J, leaving 13 bases between. In germline, CDR1 is SNHLY, CDR2 FYNNEI. CDR3 DNA: TGTGCCAGCAACAGGGACCCCGGTCAGCCCCAGCATTTT. Amino acid sequence: CASNRDPGQPQHF.

The rearrangement links TRBV7-3 to TRBJ2-1; 11 bases agree with TRBD2. V was clipped by 1 base and J by 1 base; unmatched bases: 3. Germline CDR1 and CDR2: SGHTA and FQGTGA. There are 17 residues in the CDR3. CDR3 bases: TGTGCCAGCAGCTTAATTCCTAGCGGGAGGTCCTACAATGAGCAGTTCTTC. It specifies CASSLIPSGRSYNEQFF.

V and J are TRBV28 and TRBJ1-3, with D unresolved. Germline assignment: CDR1 MDHEN and CDR2 SYDVKM. This CDR3 is 17 amino acids long. V lost 6 bases to trimming and J lost 0 bases, with 18 bases between them. The CDR3, as DNA: TGTGCCAGCAGGCCCGGGGTGACCTTCTACTCTGGAAACACCATATATTTT. It is translated as CASRPGVTFYSGNTIYF.

The V and J genes are TRBV6-5 and TRBJ2-7; 7 nucleotides align to TRBD1. The CDR3 has 13 residues. V lost 6 bases, J lost 1 base, and 3 bases stayed unmatched. From germline, CDR1 is MNHEY and CDR2 SVGAGI. CDR3 sequence reads: CASRDRTSYEQYF. The CDR3 DNA follows: TGTGCCAGCAGGGACAGGACATCCTACGAGCAGTACTTC.

The chain is built from TRBV2 and TRBJ1-6; D ambiguous. With 6 bases removed from V and 9 bases from J, the gap between germline ends came to 12 bases. Germline lookup yields CDR1 SNHLY and CDR2 FYNNEI. The CDR3 covers 13 residues. The CDR3 DNA reads as TGTGCCAGCAGGAAGGGAGTAGGTTCACCCCTCCACTTT. Translated: CASRKGVGSPLHF.

This clone was seen just once. This chain connects TRBV5-4 to TRBJ2-3; the match to TRBD2 covers 8 bases. After removal of 4 bases from V and 3 bases from J, the junction contained 7 bases not matched to a gene. The CDR3 covers 15 residues. Germline lookup yields CDR1 SGHNT and CDR2 YYREEE (reference sequence). In DNA form, the CDR3 reads TGTGCCAGCAGCCCCCGAGCGGGGGCAACAGATACGCAGTATTTT. Its translation: CASSPRAGATDTQYF.

The rearrangement joins TRBV29-1 to TRBJ2-4; TRBD1 agrees at 9 bases. Germline CDR1 and CDR2: SQVTM and ANQGSEA. Germline trimming cut 7 bases from V and 6 bases from J; bases unmatched to any gene: 7. This CDR3 has 13 residues. CDR3 DNA: TGCAGCGCTGGACAGGGGTACGGAAACATTCAGTACTTC. This gives the protein CSAGQGYGNIQYF.

This clone was detected only once. The chain recombines TRBV27 with TRBJ2-3, with 11 bases matching TRBD2. Germline assignment: CDR1 MNHEY and CDR2 SMNVEV (reference sequence). This CDR3 spans 16 amino acids. V dropped 4 bases and J dropped 3; count of bases not matched to a gene: 6. The CDR3 here is CASSSRLAGTTDTQYF. DNA for the CDR3: TGTGCCAGCAGTTCAAGACTAGCGGGGACAACAGATACGCAGTATTTT.